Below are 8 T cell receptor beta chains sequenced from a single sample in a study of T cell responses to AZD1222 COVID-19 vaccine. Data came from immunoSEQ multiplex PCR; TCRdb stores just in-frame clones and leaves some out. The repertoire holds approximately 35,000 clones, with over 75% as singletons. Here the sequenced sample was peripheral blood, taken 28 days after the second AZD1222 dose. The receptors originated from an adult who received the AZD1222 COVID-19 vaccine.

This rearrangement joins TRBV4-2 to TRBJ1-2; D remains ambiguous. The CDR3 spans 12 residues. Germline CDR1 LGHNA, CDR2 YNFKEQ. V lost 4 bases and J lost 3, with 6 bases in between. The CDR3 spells CASSRGYYGYTF. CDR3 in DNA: TGTGCCAGCAGCCGGGGTTACTATGGCTACACCTTC.

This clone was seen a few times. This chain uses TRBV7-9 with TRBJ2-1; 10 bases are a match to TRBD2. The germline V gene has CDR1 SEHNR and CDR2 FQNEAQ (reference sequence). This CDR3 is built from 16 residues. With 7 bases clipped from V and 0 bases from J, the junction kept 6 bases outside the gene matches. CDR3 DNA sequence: TGTGCCAGCACTCCGGGACTAGCGAACTCCTACAATGAGCAGTTCTTC. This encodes CASTPGLANSYNEQFF.

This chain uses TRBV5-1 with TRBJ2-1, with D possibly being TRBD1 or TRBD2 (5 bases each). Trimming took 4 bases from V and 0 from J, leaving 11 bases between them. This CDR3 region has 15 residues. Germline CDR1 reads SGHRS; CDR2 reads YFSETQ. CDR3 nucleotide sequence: TGCGCCAGCAGCCGGGACCGGAGCTCCTACAATGAGCAGTTCTTC. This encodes CASSRDRSSYNEQFF.

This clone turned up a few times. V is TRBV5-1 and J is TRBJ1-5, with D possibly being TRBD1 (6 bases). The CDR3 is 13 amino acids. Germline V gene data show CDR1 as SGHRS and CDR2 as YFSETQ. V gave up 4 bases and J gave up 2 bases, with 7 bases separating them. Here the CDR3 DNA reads TGCGCCAGCAGCCGGACAGGCAATCAGCCCCAGCATTTT. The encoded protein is CASSRTGNQPQHF. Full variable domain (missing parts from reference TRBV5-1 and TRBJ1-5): KAGVTQTPRYLIKTRGQQVTLSCSPISGHRSVSWYQQTPGQGLQFLFEYFSETQRNKGNFPGRFSGRQFSNSRSEMNVSTLELGDSALYLCASSRTGNQPQHFGDGTRLSIL.

The chain's CDR3 is CTSSLPLKYPEPQHF. The CDR3 DNA follows: TGCACCAGCAGCCTTCCTTTGAAGTATCCCGAGCCCCAGCATTTT. The rearrangement uses TRBV1 and TRBJ1-5. TRBV1 is annotated as a pseudogene. The CDR3 is 15 amino acids.

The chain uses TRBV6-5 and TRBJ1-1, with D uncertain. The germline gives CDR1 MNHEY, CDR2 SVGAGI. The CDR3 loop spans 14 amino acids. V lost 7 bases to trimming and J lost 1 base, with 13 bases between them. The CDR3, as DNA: TGTGCCAGCAACCCCCTCGACCCGAACACTGAAGCTTTCTTT. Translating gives CASNPLDPNTEAFF.

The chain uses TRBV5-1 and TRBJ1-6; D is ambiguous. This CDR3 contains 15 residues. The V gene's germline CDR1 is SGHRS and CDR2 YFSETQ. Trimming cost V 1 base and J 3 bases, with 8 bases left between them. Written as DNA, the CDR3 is TGCGCCAGCAGCTTGACGGACGACTATAATTCACCCCTCCACTTT. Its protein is CASSLTDDYNSPLHF.

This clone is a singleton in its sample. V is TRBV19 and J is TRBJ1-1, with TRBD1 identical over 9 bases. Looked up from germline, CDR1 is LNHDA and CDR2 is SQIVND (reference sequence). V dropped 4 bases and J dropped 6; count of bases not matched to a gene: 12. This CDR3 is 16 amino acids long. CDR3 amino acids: CASSTLPGTGRAEAFF. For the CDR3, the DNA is TGTGCCAGTAGTACCCTACCCGGGACAGGGCGGGCTGAAGCTTTCTTT. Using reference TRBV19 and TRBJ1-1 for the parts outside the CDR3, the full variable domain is DGGITQSPKYLFRKEGQNVTLSCEQNLNHDAMYWYRQDPGQGLRLIYYSQIVNDFQKGDIAEGYSVSREKKESFPLTVTSAQKNPTAFYLCASSTLPGTGRAEAFFGQGTRLTVV.